This TCR beta chain was recovered during a study of control samples from healthy donors and cancer patients. The repertoire was sequenced with immunoSEQ multiplex PCR; TCRdb's copy has only in-frame clones and lacks some. This table holds approximately 85,000 clones, roughly nine tenths found once. The CDR3 covers 13 residues. The V end was cut by 6 bases, the J end by 5 bases, with 13 bases between. Germline loops: CDR1 KGHSH, CDR2 LQKENI. Sequences were obtained from blood. V and J are TRBV18 and TRBJ1-2; possible D gene TRBD1, 6 bases. This TCR was sampled from a woman aged 60-75 years in good health. CDR3 loop: CASSPDSIYGYTF. Written as DNA, the CDR3 is TGTGCCAGCTCTCCGGACAGTATTTATGGCTACACCTTC. The entire variable domain, with the rest obtained from reference TRBV18 and TRBJ1-2, is as follows: NAGVMQNPRHLVRRRGQEARLRCSPMKGHSHVYWYRQLPEEGLKFMVYLQKENIIDESGMPKERFSAEFPKEGPSILRIQQVVRGDSAAYFCASSPDSIYGYTFGSGTRLTVV.